This is a list of T cell receptor beta chains from one sample in a study of beta chain features in type 1 diabetes. Sequencing used immunoSEQ multiplex PCR; TCRdb keeps in-frame clones, though not all of them. The sample has about 650,000 clones; approximately 13% are singletons. Specimen: naive CD4+ T cells from blood. Source of these receptors: a man aged 30 to 39 with type 1 diabetes. CDR3s include the opening cysteine and the closing phenylalanine or tryptophan. Each record gives: V gene, D gene, J gene, CDR3 protein. The D gene is left open where the match is weak.

TRBV7-8	TRBD1	TRBJ2-1	CASSLVDQGVHEQFF
TRBV9	.	TRBJ2-5	CASSVKIAPQETQYF
TRBV5-4	TRBD1	TRBJ1-3	CASSFTGAGNTIYF
TRBV10-3	.	TRBJ1-1	CAISVMGQNTEAFF
TRBV2	.	TRBJ1-2	CASISDRPYGYTF
TRBV5-4	.	TRBJ2-7	CASSFQGLEEQYF
TRBV6-5	.	TRBJ1-5	CASSRKGDSNPPQHF
TRBV7-2	.	TRBJ1-2	CASSSGPNYGYTF
TRBV21-1	.	TRBJ1-5	CASSKGRANNQPQHF
TRBV2	.	TRBJ1-5	CASSEQAGNQPQHF
TRBV25-1	.	TRBJ2-2	CASSEAPGQNTGELFF
TRBV7-2	.	TRBJ2-3	CASSLRLRTDTQYF
TRBV7-9	TRBD2	TRBJ2-1	CASSLGAGPEHNEQFF
TRBV7-2	.	TRBJ2-3	CASSPGGGDTQYF
TRBV7-9	.	TRBJ2-7	CASTSTTYEQYF
TRBV5-1	.	TRBJ1-2	CASTPVGLGDYGYTF
TRBV5-6	TRBD2	TRBJ2-3	CASSPRRGGSTDTQYF
TRBV29-1	.	TRBJ1-3	CSVTRGSPGNTIYF
TRBV7-2	TRBD2	TRBJ2-1	CASSLYSGGSYNEQFF
TRBV4-2	.	TRBJ1-4	CASSQTAVPGANEKLFF
TRBV7-2	TRBD1	TRBJ2-1	CASSIPGQGNEQFF
TRBV30	TRBD1	TRBJ1-5	CAWSVRDRVWNQPQHF
TRBV11-3	.	TRBJ2-7	CASSLDTGARTYEQYF
TRBV7-9	.	TRBJ2-7	CASSSTAASYEQYF
TRBV29-1	TRBD2	TRBJ2-5	CSGWRGALPETQYF
TRBV2	.	TRBJ2-7	CASSDVRLFSYEQYF
TRBV2	.	TRBJ2-5	CASSADSQETQYF
TRBV20-1	TRBD2	TRBJ2-1	CSARLAGEQFF
TRBV4-3	.	TRBJ2-5	CASSQVSSQETQYF
TRBV7-2	.	TRBJ2-7	CASSPLPYEQYF